These T cell receptor beta chains were read from a single sample in a study of OX40 agonist ivuxolimab in advanced cancers. Libraries were prepared by immunoSEQ multiplex PCR; TCRdb keeps only in-frame clonotypes and omits some of them. The sample shows around 9,300 clones, around 92% of them seen only once. The source was CD4+ or CD8+ T cells sorted from blood, collected in a trial of the OX40 agonist ivuxolimab. The receptors derive from an adult with an advanced solid tumor such as melanoma, head and neck, liver or kidney cancer. CDR3s include the opening cysteine and the closing phenylalanine or tryptophan.

>TRBV19|13
CASSDRLTDTQYF
>TRBV19|13
CASSITRTYEQYF
>TRBV10-3|13
CAINTDTFYEQYF
>TRBV5-1|13
CASSLLRDTEAFF
>TRBV4-2|18
CASSQELAGRTGADTQYF
>TRBV14|17
CASSQEWTGVRQETQYF
>TRBV4-2|16
CASSQTIGQGAEKLFF
>TRBV9|15
CASSVDEGRYTEAFF
>TRBV7-9|14
CASSTRTVQETQYF
>TRBV18|17
CASSPTAPYSGANVLTF
>TRBV28|15
CASSLPGAGTGELFF
>TRBV18|14
CASSHQGTPRGYTF
>TRBV5-6|15
CASSLTGVNTGELFF
>TRBV20-1|11
CSASKGRGYTF
>TRBV27|13
CASSLLGLPRLYF
>TRBV19|17
CATAVREDGSTNEKLFF
>TRBV19|11
CPGWTNEKLFF
>TRBV5-1|15
CASRAGTGLGSPLHF
>TRBV6-5|14
CASSYRLDTGELFF
>TRBV6-1|14
CASSERQGVRELFF
>TRBV16|16
CASSHEMGGPGNEQFF
>TRBV6-5|14
CASSYGQRLTEAFF
>TRBV18|17
CASSPPRLTEGTDTQYF
>TRBV28|13
CASSLSPRYEQYF
>TRBV4-2|15
CASSPRARGRETQYF
>TRBV2|12
CASRDSSYGYTF
>TRBV10-3|16
CAISEGTSGGTDTQYF
>TRBV7-9|16
CASSPLATTRTDTQYF
>TRBV30|13
CAWSDRRAREQYF
>TRBV7-3|15
CASSLGTSDYNEQFF
>TRBV29-1|12
CSVGAGFAEQFF
>TRBV11-2|13
CASSNSGANVLTF
>TRBV10-3|15
CATLSGTENTGELFF
>TRBV28|16
CASTDPGLAGSDTQYF
>TRBV6-5|16
CASSYRASGNQETQYF
>TRBV7-6|12
CASSPDYNEQFF
>TRBV19|16
CASSIAGPGSGNTIYF
>TRBV28|14
CASSLGGSSYEQYF
>TRBV7-7|17
CASSCSTPQSRANVLTF
>TRBV5-1|15
CASSRDLDSGNTIYF
>TRBV10-3|17
CAISESPSGRETDTQYF
>TRBV5-4|17
CASSQEAVAGGGPGQFF